Listed here are 30 T cell receptor beta chains from one sample, sequenced in a study of tumor-infiltrating lymphocytes in primary liver carcinoma. TCR beta cDNA was prepared out of roughly 0.45 ug total RNA by means of a constant-region primer. Libraries for TCR beta were built through three nested multiplex PCR rounds, which together made up a slightly modified ARM-PCR procedure. Use of TRBV1-TRBV30 forward primers with a C-beta reverse primer characterized the first two PCR rounds, which lasted about 10 cycles each. One entry per CDR3 protein, called by TCRdb with MiXCR from the multiplex PCR reads. The sample carries about 200,000 distinct CDR3 sequences, about two thirds recorded once. Blood RNA originated from unsorted whole blood, with germline DNA additionally extracted. Input material: peripheral blood. All receptors come from an older woman with primary liver carcinoma and hepatitis B virus infection.

This clonotype was counted ten times or more. This rearrangement joins TRBV12-3 or TRBV12-4 to TRBJ2-3, with 9 bases identical to TRBD2. The junction had 8 bases not matched to a gene; V was cut back by 5 bases and J by 2 bases. CDR3 length: 16 amino acids. The CDR3 DNA sequence: TGTGCCAGCAGTGTGGGCCTAGCGGGGTACACAGATACGCAGTATTTT. Translated, it gives CASSVGLAGYTDTQYF.

In its sample, this clonotype was seen a few times. This sequence joins TRBV29-1 and TRBJ1-3, with unresolved D. Germline V gives CDR1 SQVTM, CDR2 ANQGSEA. Deletions cut 3 bases from V and 3 bases from J, with 6 bases between. The CDR3 runs to 12 residues. In nucleotides, the CDR3 is TGCAGCGTTGAGGGAGATGGAAACACCATATATTTT. Translation: CSVEGDGNTIYF.

This clonotype was seen only a few times. V and J are TRBV30 and TRBJ1-2, with 9 bases identical to TRBD1. Germline CDR1 and CDR2: GTSNPN and SVGIG (reference sequence). This CDR3 has 16 amino acids. The V and J ends lost 5 bases and 2 bases, in that order; junction bases with no gene match: 12. The DNA for the CDR3 is TGTGCCTGGTACAGGGGGCGGACGTCTCCCAACTATGGCTACACCTTC. Its translation: CAWYRGRTSPNYGYTF. The whole variable domain, remainder taken from reference TRBV30 and TRBJ1-2, is SQTIHQWPATLVQPVGSPLSLECTVEGTSNPNLYWYRQAAGRGLQLLFYSVGIGQISSEVPQNLSASRPQDRQFILSSKKLLLSDSGFYLCAWYRGRTSPNYGYTFGSGTRLTVV.

As to this clonotype: The junction does not match germline at one end; this may be a read error. V gene TRBV29-1 combines with J gene TRBJ2-2; the match to TRBD2 covers 8 bases. Germline CDR1 reads SQVTM; CDR2 reads ANQGSEA. The length of the CDR3 is 17 residues. DNA of the CDR3: TGCAACGTTGACCCGCACGGGGGGGCCCGGAACACCGGGGACCTGTTTTTT. This encodes CNVDPHGGARNTGDLFF.

Turning to this clonotype: The junction departs from the called germline gene at one end, perhaps through a read error. This sequence joins TRBV4-2 and TRBJ2-6; D is unclear. Germline V CDR1 and CDR2: LGHNA, YNFKEQ. The CDR3 runs to 16 residues. The CDR3 region has the DNA TGTGCCAGCAGCCAGCAACGAGGCTCTGTGGCCAATGTCCTGACTTTC. Translating gives CASSQQRGSVANVLTF.

This rearrangement joins TRBV4-1 to TRBJ1-1, with D hard to call. Trimming removed 0 bases from V and 1 base from J, with 12 bases in between. The CDR3 extends over 16 amino acids. Germline values: CDR1 MGHRA, CDR2 YSYEKL. In nucleotides, the CDR3 is TGCGCCAGCAGCCAAGACATGTCGAATTCGAACACTGAAGCTTTCTTT. Protein sequence: CASSQDMSNSNTEAFF.

In its sample, this clonotype was seen many times. The chain links TRBV6-6 to TRBJ2-1; 9 bases agree with TRBD2. J lost 8 bases, V lost 6 bases, and 14 bases had no gene match. Germline lookup yields CDR1 MNHNY and CDR2 SVGAGI (reference sequence). This CDR3 is built from 16 residues. The CDR3 here is CASSLGAGGPSDEQFF. The CDR3 coding sequence is TGTGCCAGCAGCCTCGGGGCGGGAGGGCCCTCGGATGAGCAGTTCTTC.

Details on this clonotype: Since a much larger clone is just one base distant, this may be a read error. V and J are TRBV6-6 and TRBJ1-2, with 7 bases lining up with TRBD1. CDR3 length: 14 residues. With 7 bases clipped from V and 8 bases from J, the junction kept 13 bases outside the gene matches. Germline values: CDR1 MNHNY, CDR2 SVGAGI (reference sequence). The DNA of the CDR3 is TGTGCCAGCAACCCCAAGACAGGGCACCAAGGCTACACCTTC. Translated, it gives CASNPKTGHQGYTF.

Points on this clonotype: One base away lies a much larger clone, so this may be a sequencing read error. The gene calls are TRBV10-2 and TRBJ2-7; 7 bases are a match to TRBD1. This CDR3 is 14 amino acids long. Per germline, CDR1 WSHSY and CDR2 SAAADI. CDR3 sequence: CACSEGTAWYEQYF. CDR3 coding DNA: TGCGCCTGCAGTGAGGGGACAGCCTGGTACGAGCAGTACTTC.

As regards this clonotype: It may be a read error: a sequence one base away is much more abundant. V usage is TRBV6-6 and J usage is TRBJ1-5; TRBD1 matches at 7 bases. There are 13 residues in the CDR3. Germline V lookup: CDR1 MNHNY, CDR2 SVGAGI (reference sequence). V was clipped by 5 bases and J by 10 bases; unmatched bases: 8. The CDR3 nucleotides read TGTGCCAGCAGTGCAGGGGGAGGTCATCCCCAGCATTTT. This encodes CASSAGGGHPQHF.

CDR3 region: CSAPPVGLAGGLYEQYF. CDR3 nucleotides: TGCAGTGCCCCTCCTGTGGGACTAGCGGGAGGTCTCTACGAGCAGTACTTC. The chain employs TRBV20-1 and TRBJ2-7; 15 bases map to TRBD2. CDR1 is DFQATT and CDR2 is SNEGSKA in the germline V gene (reference sequence). The CDR3 runs to 17 residues. V lost 6 bases, J lost 3 bases, and 12 bases stayed unmatched.

V gene TRBV6-5 combines with J gene TRBJ1-4, with TRBD1 matching over 10 bases. V dropped 5 bases and J dropped 8; count of bases not matched to a gene: 8. The germline V gene encodes CDR1 MNHEY and CDR2 SVGAGI. This CDR3 has 15 residues. This chain's CDR3 is CASSLPGQGREKLFF. DNA of the CDR3: TGTGCCAGCAGTCTCCCGGGACAGGGGCGCGAAAAACTGTTTTTT.

A word on this clonotype: Since a much larger clone is just one base distant, this may be a read error. The CDR3 protein is CASSSQHSAWYNEQFF. The CDR3, as DNA: TGTGCCAGCAGCAGCCAACATAGCGCCTGGTACAATGAGCAGTTCTTC. The genes are TRBV12-3 or TRBV12-4 and TRBJ2-1; tentative D call: TRBD2 (5 bases). The CDR3 runs 16 residues. The V gene lost 6 bases and the J gene lost 4 bases, with 19 bases spanning the gap.

The chain recombines TRBV6-1 with TRBJ2-3; TRBD2 matches 8 bases. The CDR3 has 14 amino acids. Germline lookup yields CDR1 MNHNS and CDR2 SASEGT. After removal of 8 bases from V and 2 bases from J, the junction contained 6 bases not matched to a gene. This chain's CDR3 is CASSAGVFTDTQYF. DNA for the CDR3: TGTGCCAGCTCAGCGGGAGTCTTCACAGATACGCAGTATTTT.

With regard to this clonotype: One end of the junction varies from germline; a read error may be responsible. The V and J genes are TRBV6-1 and TRBJ1-5; D perhaps matches TRBD1 (5 bases). This CDR3 has 14 amino acids. Germline CDR1 reads MNHNS; CDR2 reads SASEGT. CDR3 in amino acids: CTSSELAGNQPQHF. The CDR3 nucleotides read TGTACCAGCAGTGAACTGGCAGGGAATCAGCCCCAGCATTTT.

Many counts were recorded for this clonotype. This chain uses TRBV6-5 with TRBJ1-2; 11 bases map to TRBD1. V dropped 6 bases and J dropped 7; count of bases not matched to a gene: 4. CDR3 length: 13 residues. Looked up from germline, CDR1 is MNHEY and CDR2 is SVGAGI. CDR3 DNA sequence: TGTGCCAGCAGACCGGACAGGGGGCTTGGCTACACCTTC. Amino acids: CASRPDRGLGYTF.

This clonotype was observed a single time. One end of the junction is discordant with germline, which a read error may explain. CDR3 bases: TGTGCCAGCAGCCTAGGGCTAGGAGAGATCCAGTACTTC. It specifies CASSLGLGEIQYF. The chain combines TRBV11-2 with TRBJ2-5; no clear D gene. Germline V gene sequence: CDR1 SGHAT, CDR2 FQNNGV. This CDR3 has 13 residues.

Regarding this clonotype: It may be a read error: a sequence one base away is much more abundant. This chain links TRBV6-5 with TRBJ2-5, with 10 bases lining up with TRBD2. The germline CDR1 and CDR2 sequences are MNHEY and SVGAGI. CDR3 length equals 15 residues. V trimming: 1 base; J trimming: 10 bases; junction bases outside the gene matches: 9. The CDR3 spells CASSYFPSGRDVQYF. The CDR3 DNA follows: TGTGCCAGCAGTTACTTCCCTAGCGGGAGAGATGTCCAGTACTTC.

As to this clonotype: The conserved phenylalanine or tryptophan is not found at the CDR3 terminus, so this likely reflects a read error. The chain recombines TRBV11-2 with TRBJ2-3; no clear D. There are 12 residues in the CDR3. CDR1 is SGHAT and CDR2 is FQNNGV in the germline V gene. The CDR3 loop is CASSFGTDTQYY. CDR3 DNA sequence: TGTGCCAGCAGCTTTGGCACTGATACGCAGTATTAT.

This clonotype was seen once. This may come from a read error, since a much larger clone is one base off. The rearrangement links TRBV10-3 to TRBJ2-3; TRBD2 might be the D (5 bases). Germline V gene data show CDR1 as ENHRY and CDR2 as SYGVKD. This CDR3 is 13 amino acids long. V was clipped by 4 bases and J by 5 bases, with 10 bases between them. Here the CDR3 DNA reads TGTGCCATCAGTGCGGGGAACAAAGATACGCAGTATTTT. Translation: CAISAGNKDTQYF.

Regarding this clonotype: At one boundary the junction diverges from the germline segment, which might be a read error. This chain joins TRBV29-1 and TRBJ1-2, with D tentatively TRBD1 (6 bases). The CDR3 runs to 11 residues. CDR1 and CDR2 from the germline V gene are SQVTM and ANQGSEA. This CDR3 reads CTTGTSYGYTF. In DNA, the CDR3 is TGCACTACCGGGACATCTTATGGCTACACATTC.

This rearrangement joins TRBV19 to TRBJ1-4, with 9 bases fitting TRBD1. CDR3 length equals 16 residues. The V gene end was trimmed by 4 bases and the J gene end by 5 bases; junction bases not matched to a gene: 8. Germline values: CDR1 LNHDA, CDR2 SQIVND (reference sequence). The CDR3 bases are TGTGCCAGTAGTAAATGGTTGGACAGGGGAAATGAAAAACTGTTTTTT. Translated: CASSKWLDRGNEKLFF.

As for this clonotype: A clone one base away is much larger, so this may be a read error. The genes are TRBV4-2 and TRBJ2-6; D ambiguous. The CDR3 is made up of 16 amino acids. Germline V gene sequence: CDR1 LGHNA, CDR2 YNFKEQ. V dropped 1 base and J dropped 3 bases, with 10 bases sitting between them. The CDR3 DNA reads as TGTGCCAGCAGCCAAGCCCTACTTTATGGGGCCAACGTCCTGACTTTC. Encoded protein: CASSQALLYGANVLTF.

Comment on this clonotype: A much larger clone differs by one base, so this may be a read error. The chain recombines TRBV12-3 or TRBV12-4 with TRBJ2-1; the D gene is possibly TRBD2 (5 bases). The CDR3 is made up of 13 amino acids. CDR3 region: CVSRRSGFDEQFF. The CDR3 DNA reads TGTGTCAGCAGACGGTCGGGATTTGATGAGCAGTTCTTC.

Regarding this clonotype: The junction departs from the called germline gene at one end, perhaps through a read error. The genes are TRBV11-2 and TRBJ2-2; TRBD2 matches at 9 bases. The CDR3 totals 14 residues. Germline loops: CDR1 SGHAT, CDR2 FQNNGV. CDR3: CAISRREGSGELFF. CDR3 nucleotide sequence: TGTGCCATCAGCAGGCGGGAGGGGTCCGGGGAGCTGTTCTTT.

This clonotype was seen ten or more times. For the CDR3, the DNA is TGTGCCAGCAGTTGGCCAGGGATACGGGAGACCCAGTACTTC. It is translated as CASSWPGIRETQYF. This rearrangement joins TRBV12-3 or TRBV12-4 to TRBJ2-5; a possible D gene is TRBD1 (5 bases). V lost 4 bases to trimming and J lost 5 bases, with 14 bases between them. This CDR3 region has 14 residues.

Notes on this clonotype: This clone may be a read error of a much larger clone one base away. The final CDR3 position lacks the conserved phenylalanine or tryptophan, pointing to a likely read error. The J gene is TRBJ2-2, the V gene TRBV10-1; D perhaps matches TRBD1 (6 bases). CDR1 and CDR2 from the germline V gene are WNHNN and SYGVQD (reference sequence). V was shortened by 6 bases and J by 4 bases, with 12 bases between the two germline ends. CDR3 length: 14 amino acids. This CDR3 reads CASRQGPGTGELFL. Written as DNA, the CDR3 is TGCGCCAGCAGGCAGGGGCCGGGCACCGGGGAGCTGTTTCTT.

V gene TRBV7-9 combines with J gene TRBJ2-5; D not resolved. The CDR3 sequence is 11 residues long. The ends were cut back, 5 bases at V and 7 bases at J, with 8 bases in the middle. The germline V gene has CDR1 SEHNR and CDR2 FQNEAQ (reference sequence). CDR3 nucleotides: TGTGCCAGCAGCGACGTAGCGACCCAGTACTTC. Its protein is CASSDVATQYF.

For this clonotype: One end of the junction varies from germline; a read error may be responsible. The chain uses TRBV4-2 and TRBJ2-7; 9 nucleotides line up with TRBD1. Germline assignment: CDR1 LGHNA and CDR2 YNFKEQ. The CDR3 has 16 amino acids. CDR3 coding DNA: TGTGCCAGCAGCCAAGGGACAGGGGCCTCTTCCTACAAGCAGTACTTC. Its translation: CASSQGTGASSYKQYF.

The chain recombines TRBV4-1 with TRBJ1-5; D is unclear. V was trimmed by 8 bases and J by 12 bases, leaving 23 bases between them. Germline lookup yields CDR1 MGHRA and CDR2 YSYEKL. The CDR3 runs to 14 residues. CDR3 DNA: TGCGCCAGCGGCCCAATCGAGACGGGTCGGCGCCAGCATTTT. This sequence encodes CASGPIETGRRQHF.